This entry describes one TCR beta chain. These data are taken from a study of T cell changes during pregnancy in multiple sclerosis. CDR1 is SEHNR, CDR2 FQNEAQ, per germline (reference sequence). This CDR3 is built from 14 residues. V dropped 2 bases and J dropped 0 bases, with 5 bases sitting between them. TCRdb's copy holds only in-frame clones and misses some; the assay was immunoSEQ multiplex PCR. The table lists fewer than 40,000 clones, 90% to 95% of them singletons. J is TRBJ1-5 and V is TRBV7-9; D gene unclear. The source material was CD4+ T cells from peripheral blood mononuclear cells, sampled after pregnancy. This receptor was obtained from a female donor with multiple sclerosis, enrolled in a pregnancy study. The CDR3 is CASSLSHSNQPQHF. CDR3 DNA: TGTGCCAGCAGCTTATCACATAGCAATCAGCCCCAGCATTTT.